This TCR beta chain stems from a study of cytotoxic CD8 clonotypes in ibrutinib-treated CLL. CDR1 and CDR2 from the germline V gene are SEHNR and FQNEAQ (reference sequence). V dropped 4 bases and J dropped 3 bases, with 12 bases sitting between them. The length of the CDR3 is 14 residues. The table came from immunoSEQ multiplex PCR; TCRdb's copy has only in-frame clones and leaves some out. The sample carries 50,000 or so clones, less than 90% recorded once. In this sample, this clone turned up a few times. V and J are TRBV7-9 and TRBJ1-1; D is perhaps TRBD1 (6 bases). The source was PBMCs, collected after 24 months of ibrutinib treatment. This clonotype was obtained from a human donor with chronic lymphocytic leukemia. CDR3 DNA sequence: TGTGCCAGCAGCTATACAGGGAGTGACACTGAAGCTTTCTTT. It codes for CASSYTGSDTEAFF.